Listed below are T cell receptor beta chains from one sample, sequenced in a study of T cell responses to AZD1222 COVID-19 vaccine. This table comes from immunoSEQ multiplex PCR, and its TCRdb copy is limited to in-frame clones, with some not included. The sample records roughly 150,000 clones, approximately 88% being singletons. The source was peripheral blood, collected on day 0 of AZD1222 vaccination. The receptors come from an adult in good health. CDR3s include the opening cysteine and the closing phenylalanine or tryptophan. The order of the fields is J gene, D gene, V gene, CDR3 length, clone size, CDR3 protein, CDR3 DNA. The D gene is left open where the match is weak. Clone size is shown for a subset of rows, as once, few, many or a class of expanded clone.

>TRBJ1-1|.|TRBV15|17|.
CATSRAWDGPRNTEAFF
TGTGCCACCAGCAGAGCCTGGGACGGACCTCGGAACACTGAAGCTTTCTTT
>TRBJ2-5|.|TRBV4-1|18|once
CASSQDVGGEVGWETQYF
TGCGCCAGCAGCCAAGATGTTGGGGGCGAGGTAGGATGGGAGACCCAGTACTTC
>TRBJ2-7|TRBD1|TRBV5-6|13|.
CASTMTGINEQYF
TGTGCCAGCACCATGACAGGGATCAACGAGCAGTACTTC
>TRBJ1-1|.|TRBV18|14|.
CASSPAGGTEIAFF
TGTGCCAGCTCACCGGCGGGGGGTACGGAAATAGCTTTCTTT
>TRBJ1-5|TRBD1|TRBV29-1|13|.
CSVGQGASQPQHF
TGCAGCGTTGGACAGGGGGCTTCTCAGCCCCAGCATTTT
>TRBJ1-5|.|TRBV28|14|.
CASSLGRGARPQHF
TGTGCCAGCAGTCTTGGACGCGGAGCCAGGCCCCAGCATTTT
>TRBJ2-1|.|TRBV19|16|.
CASSTMQAGPYNEQFF
TGTGCCAGTAGTACTATGCAGGCTGGGCCCTACAATGAGCAGTTCTTC
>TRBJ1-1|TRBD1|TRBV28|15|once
CASRSQGAGNTEAFF
TGTGCCAGCAGATCACAGGGGGCCGGGAACACTGAAGCTTTCTTT
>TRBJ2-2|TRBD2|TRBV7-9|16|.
CASSPSGGADSGELFF
TGTGCCAGCAGCCCCAGCGGGGGGGCCGATTCTGGGGAGCTGTTTTTT
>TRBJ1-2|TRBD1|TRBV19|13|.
CASRTGQNYGYTF
TGTGCCAGCAGAACGGGACAGAACTATGGCTACACCTTC
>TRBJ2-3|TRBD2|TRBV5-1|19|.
CASSWEVGTSGSSTDTQYF
TGCGCCAGCAGCTGGGAGGTAGGGACTAGCGGTTCTAGCACAGATACGCAGTATTTT
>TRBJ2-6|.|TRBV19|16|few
CASSSESSSGANVLTF
TGTGCCAGTTCCTCCGAATCCAGCTCTGGGGCCAACGTCCTGACTTTC
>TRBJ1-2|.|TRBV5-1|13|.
CASSLQEWYGYTF
TGCGCCAGCAGCTTGCAGGAATGGTATGGCTACACCTTC
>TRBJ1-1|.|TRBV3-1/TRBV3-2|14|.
CASSRAVPNTEAFF
TGTGCCAGCAGCCGGGCGGTCCCCAACACTGAAGCTTTCTTT
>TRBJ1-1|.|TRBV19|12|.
CASSALAAEAFF
TGTGCCAGTAGTGCCCTAGCCGCTGAAGCTTTCTTT
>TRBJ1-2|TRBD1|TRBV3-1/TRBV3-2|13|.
CASLQRGQGFSTF
TGTGCCAGCCTCCAAAGGGGACAGGGTTTTTCAACCTTC
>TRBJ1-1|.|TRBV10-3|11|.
CAIQGNTEAFF
TGTGCCATTCAAGGGAACACTGAAGCTTTCTTT
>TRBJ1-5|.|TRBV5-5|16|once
CASSFYGADSNQPQHF
TGTGCCAGCAGCTTTTATGGGGCCGATAGCAATCAGCCCCAGCATTTT
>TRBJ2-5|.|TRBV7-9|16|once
CASSLGQGGIAETQYF
TGTGCCAGCAGCTTAGGGCAGGGTGGGATAGCAGAGACCCAGTACTTC
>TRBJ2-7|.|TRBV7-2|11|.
CASSPQNEQYF
TGTGCCAGCAGCCCTCAGAACGAGCAGTACTTC
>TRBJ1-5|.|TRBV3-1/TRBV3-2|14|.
CASSQQGSGQPQHF
TGTGCCAGCAGCCAACAGGGGTCGGGCCAGCCCCAGCATTTT
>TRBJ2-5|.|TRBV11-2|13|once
CASSSRPKETQYF
TGTGCCAGCAGCTCCCGGCCCAAAGAGACCCAGTACTTC
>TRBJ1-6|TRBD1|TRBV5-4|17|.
CASSLGSVDRRNSPLHF
TGTGCCAGCAGCTTGGGGTCGGTGGACAGGAGGAATTCACCCCTCCACTTT
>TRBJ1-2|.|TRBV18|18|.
CASSPGGSAAGHRYGYTF
TGTGCCAGCTCACCAGGCGGGTCGGCCGCGGGGCATCGGTATGGCTACACCTTC
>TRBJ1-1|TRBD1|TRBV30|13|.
CARTGEGNTEAFF
TGTGCCCGCACAGGGGAAGGGAACACTGAAGCTTTCTTT
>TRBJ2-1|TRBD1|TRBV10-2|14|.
CATGQGSFHNEQFF
TGCGCCACCGGACAGGGGAGTTTTCACAATGAGCAGTTCTTC
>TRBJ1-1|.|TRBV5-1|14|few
CASSLGAGNTEAFF
TGCGCCAGCAGCTTAGGGGCGGGTAACACTGAAGCTTTCTTT
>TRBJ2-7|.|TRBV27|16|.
CASSFGGTALSYEQYF
TGTGCCAGCAGTTTTGGCGGGACAGCCCTTTCCTACGAGCAGTACTTC
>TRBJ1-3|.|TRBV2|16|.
CASSDGGPRSGNTIYF
TGTGCCAGCAGTGATGGGGGTCCTCGCTCTGGAAACACCATATATTTT
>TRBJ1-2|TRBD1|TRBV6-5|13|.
CASSYDRGKASTF
TGTGCCAGCAGTTACGACAGGGGAAAGGCGAGCACCTTC
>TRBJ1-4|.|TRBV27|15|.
CASSSSTGLNEKLFF
TGTGCCAGCAGTTCCTCAACGGGCCTAAATGAAAAACTGTTTTTT
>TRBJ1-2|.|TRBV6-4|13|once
CASSEESTGGYTF
TGTGCCAGCAGTGAGGAGTCTACGGGGGGCTACACCTTC
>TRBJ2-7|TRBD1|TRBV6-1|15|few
CASSEWGQGSYEQYF
TGTGCCAGCAGTGAATGGGGACAGGGTTCCTACGAGCAGTACTTC
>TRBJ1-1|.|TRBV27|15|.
CASSLLTGVRTEAFF
TGTGCCAGCAGTTTGCTGACAGGAGTTCGCACTGAAGCTTTCTTT
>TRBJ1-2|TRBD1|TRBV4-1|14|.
CASSLGQGVYGYTF
TGCGCCAGCAGCCTGGGACAGGGGGTCTATGGCTACACCTTC
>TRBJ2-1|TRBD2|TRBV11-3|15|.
CASRASGAPGNEQFF
TGTGCCAGCAGGGCTAGCGGGGCCCCGGGAAATGAGCAGTTCTTC
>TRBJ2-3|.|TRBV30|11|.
CAWSVTDTQYF
TGTGCCTGGAGTGTAACCGATACGCAGTATTTT
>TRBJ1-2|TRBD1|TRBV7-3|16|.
CASRKSGTGRDYGYTF
TGTGCCAGCAGAAAATCCGGGACAGGGCGAGACTATGGCTACACCTTC
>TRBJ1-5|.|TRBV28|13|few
CASGGVFDQPQHF
TGTGCCAGTGGAGGGGTTTTCGATCAGCCCCAGCATTTT
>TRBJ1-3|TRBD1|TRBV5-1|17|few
CASSLMVAGGAGNTIYF
TGCGCCAGCAGCTTGATGGTCGCAGGGGGCGCGGGAAACACCATATATTTT
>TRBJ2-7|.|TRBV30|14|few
CAWREVTGWDEQYF
TGTGCCTGGAGAGAGGTCACAGGGTGGGACGAGCAGTACTTC
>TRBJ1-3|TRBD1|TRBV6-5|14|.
CASSINRGGNTIYF
TGTGCCAGCAGTATCAACAGGGGTGGAAACACCATATATTTT
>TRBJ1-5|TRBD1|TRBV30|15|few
CAWSTSGTGVGAQHF
TGTGCCTGGTCCACCTCCGGGACAGGCGTTGGAGCCCAGCATTTT
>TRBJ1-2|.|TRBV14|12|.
CASKGQGGGYTF
TGTGCCAGCAAAGGGCAGGGTGGCGGCTACACCTTC
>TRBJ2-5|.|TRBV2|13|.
CASSDGIQETQYF
TGTGCCAGCAGTGACGGGATTCAGGAGACCCAGTACTTC
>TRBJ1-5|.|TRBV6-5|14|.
CASSYAGSGQPQHF
TGTGCCAGCAGTTACGCGGGGTCCGGTCAGCCCCAGCATTTT
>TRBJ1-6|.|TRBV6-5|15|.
CASRAQGPYNSPLHF
TGTGCCAGCCGCGCACAGGGCCCTTATAATTCACCCCTCCACTTT
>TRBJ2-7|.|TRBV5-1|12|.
CASSLSRAEQYF
TGCGCCAGCAGCTTGAGCAGGGCCGAGCAGTACTTC
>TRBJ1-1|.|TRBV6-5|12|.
CASSRLNTEAFF
TGTGCCAGCAGTCGCCTGAACACTGAAGCTTTCTTT
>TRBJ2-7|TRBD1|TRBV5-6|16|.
CASTSGIRDRGHEQYF
TGTGCCAGCACCTCCGGGATTCGGGACAGGGGCCACGAGCAGTACTTC
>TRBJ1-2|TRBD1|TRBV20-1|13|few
CSASPTGADGYTF
TGCAGTGCTAGTCCAACAGGGGCCGATGGCTACACCTTC
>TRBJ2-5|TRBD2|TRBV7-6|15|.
CASSGSNGGAETQYF
TGTGCCAGCAGCGGTTCGAACGGGGGGGCGGAGACCCAGTACTTC
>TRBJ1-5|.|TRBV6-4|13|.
CASSPGSNQPQHF
TGTGCCAGCAGCCCAGGATCCAATCAGCCCCAGCATTTT
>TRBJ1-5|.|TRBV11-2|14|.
CASSLGPSGQPQHF
TGTGCCAGCAGCTTAGGGCCCTCCGGTCAGCCCCAGCATTTT